This passage covers 27 T cell receptor beta chains from one sample sequenced in a study of blood T cell repertoires in COVID-19. TCRdb keeps only in-frame clones here, not all; method: immunoSEQ multiplex PCR. This table has approximately 260,000 clones, roughly nine tenths appearing once. Material: peripheral blood. These receptors were obtained from a woman between 35 and 50 years old who had recovered from COVID-19.

This clone was observed a single time. This chain connects TRBV6-5 to TRBJ2-7, with D perhaps matching TRBD1 (6 bases). V was trimmed by 7 bases and J by 6 bases, leaving 19 bases between them. Germline V gene lookup returns CDR1 MNHEY and CDR2 SVGAGI. The CDR3 totals 14 residues. The CDR3 DNA reads as TGTGCCAGCACCAGACAGGCCTCCGGTCTCGAGCAGTACGTC. It is translated as CASTRQASGLEQYV.

The J gene is TRBJ2-1, the V gene TRBV24-1; 13 bases fit TRBD2. The CDR3 sequence is 18 residues long. Per germline, CDR1 KGHDR and CDR2 SFDVKD. The junction had 10 bases not matched to a gene; V was cut back by 2 bases and J by 7 bases. The CDR3 here is CATSDSWALAGGPNEQFF. In nucleotides, the CDR3 is TGTGCCACCAGTGATTCTTGGGCACTAGCGGGAGGGCCGAATGAGCAGTTCTTC.

The rearrangement links TRBV3-1 (or the pseudogene TRBV3-2) to TRBJ2-1; D possibly corresponds to TRBD2 (6 bases). The CDR3 runs to 14 residues. Trimming took 2 bases from V and 6 from J, leaving 11 bases between them. Germline CDR1 reads LGHDT; CDR2 reads YNNKEL (reference sequence). The CDR3 is CASSQRGAGNEQFF. The CDR3 region has the DNA TGTGCCAGCAGCCAACGGGGAGCGGGCAATGAGCAGTTCTTC.

V gene TRBV19 combines with J gene TRBJ1-4, with TRBD1 identical over 7 bases. The CDR3 is 14 amino acids. Germline CDR1 reads LNHDA; CDR2 reads SQIVND (reference sequence). The V gene end was trimmed by 6 bases and the J gene end by 7 bases; junction bases not matched to a gene: 8. CDR3 residues: CASSGRGLGEKLFF. The CDR3 nucleotides are TGTGCCAGTAGCGGAAGGGGGCTGGGTGAAAAACTGTTTTTT.

Notes on this clone: At the DNA level, this CDR3 is encoded by other sequences in the same sample as well. The V and J genes are TRBV6-5 and TRBJ1-5; D is possibly TRBD1 (6 bases). Germline V gene sequence: CDR1 MNHEY, CDR2 SVGAGI. V was trimmed by 0 bases and J by 5 bases, leaving 8 bases between them. The CDR3 is 14 amino acids. The CDR3 DNA reads TGTGCCAGCAGTTACTCGGACAGAGATCAGCCCCAGCATTTT. It translates to CASSYSDRDQPQHF.

The chain links TRBV4-2 to TRBJ2-3, with a possible D match to TRBD2 (5 bases). Germline assignment: CDR1 LGHNA and CDR2 YNFKEQ. The length of the CDR3 is 18 residues. V lost 0 bases and J 1 base, leaving 17 bases between the germline ends. CDR3 protein: CASSQESPGVAGTDTQYF. In DNA form, the CDR3 reads TGTGCCAGCAGCCAAGAGTCCCCCGGGGTGGCAGGCACAGATACGCAGTATTTT.

In its sample, this clone was seen once. This chain joins TRBV9 and TRBJ2-1; 10 positions match TRBD2. CDR3 length: 15 residues. Trimming removed 6 bases from V and 6 bases from J; junction bases left unmatched: 9. CDR1 is SGDLS and CDR2 is YYNGEE in the germline V gene. The CDR3 reads CASTPSGSWGNEQFF. The CDR3 DNA reads TGTGCCAGCACCCCTAGCGGGAGTTGGGGCAATGAGCAGTTCTTC.

This clone was counted between two and nine times. This same CDR3 is encoded by further DNA sequences in the sample. This chain joins TRBV18 and TRBJ2-7; 8 positions agree with TRBD1. The V and J ends lost 3 bases and 2 bases, in that order; junction bases with no gene match: 6. Germline values: CDR1 KGHSH, CDR2 LQKENI. The CDR3 loop spans 15 amino acids. CDR3 coding DNA: TGTGCCAGCTCACCCGGGACAGGCCGTACCTACGAGCAGTACTTC. As protein: CASSPGTGRTYEQYF. Variable domain in full (rest from reference TRBV18 and TRBJ2-7): NAGVMQNPRHLVRRRGQEARLRCSPMKGHSHVYWYRQLPEEGLKFMVYLQKENIIDESGMPKERFSAEFPKEGPSILRIQQVVRGDSAAYFCASSPGTGRTYEQYFGPGTRLTVT.

The rearrangement links TRBV5-1 to TRBJ2-3; 11 nucleotides match TRBD2. This CDR3 region has 16 residues. Trimming cost V 3 bases and J 10 bases; bases outside gene matches: 13. Germline CDR1 reads SGHRS; CDR2 reads YFSETQ. As DNA, the CDR3 is TGCGCCAGCAGCTCCTCCGGGACTAGCGGACCTGGTGCGCAGTATTTT. Protein sequence: CASSSSGTSGPGAQYF.

In its sample, this clone was seen once. The V call is TRBV18, the J call TRBJ2-4; D possibly corresponds to TRBD2 (6 bases). The ends were cut back, 3 bases at V and 2 bases at J, with 11 bases in the middle. Germline V gene data show CDR1 as KGHSH and CDR2 as LQKENI. The CDR3 length is 15 residues. CDR3 sequence: CASSPRGLPKNIQYF. CDR3 bases: TGTGCCAGCTCACCGAGGGGACTCCCCAAAAACATTCAGTACTTC.

This clone was observed a handful of times. The chain couples TRBV18 to TRBJ2-2, with a weak D call TRBD2 (5 bases). Germline V lookup: CDR1 KGHSH, CDR2 LQKENI. CDR3 length: 16 amino acids. V shed 3 bases and J shed 1 base, with 12 bases lying between them. DNA for the CDR3: TGTGCCAGCTCACCCGGACTGAGAGAGAACACCGGGGAGCTGTTTTTT. Amino acid sequence: CASSPGLRENTGELFF.

This clone was picked up one time. The chain links TRBV5-4 to TRBJ1-2; 7 nucleotides align to TRBD1. The CDR3 extends over 15 amino acids. J lost 2 bases, V lost 0 bases, and 4 bases had no gene match. CDR1 SGHNT and CDR2 YYREEE come from the germline V gene (reference sequence). CDR3: CASSLEGQTNYGYTF. The CDR3 nucleotides read TGTGCCAGCAGCTTGGAGGGACAGACAAACTATGGCTACACCTTC. The full variable domain, with the rest looked up from reference TRBV5-4 and TRBJ1-2, is ETGVTQSPTHLIKTRGQQVTLRCSSQSGHNTVSWYQQALGQGPQFIFQYYREEENGRGNFPPRFSGLQFPNYSSELNVNALELDDSALYLCASSLEGQTNYGYTFGSGTRLTVV.

The chain carries TRBV7-8 and TRBJ2-7, with D maybe TRBD2 (6 bases). Germline CDR1 SGHVS, CDR2 FQNEAQ. CDR3 length: 15 residues. The V and J ends lost 3 bases and 3 bases respectively, with 15 bases between them. The DNA for the CDR3 is TGTGCCAGCAGCTTCAGGCGGGACTCACACTACGAGCAGTACGTC. This sequence encodes CASSFRRDSHYEQYV.

V is TRBV7-6 and J is TRBJ1-1; 7 bases map to TRBD1. The germline gives CDR1 SGHVS, CDR2 FNYEAQ. The CDR3 spans 16 residues. With V trimmed by 1 base and J by 6 bases, 11 bases remained unmatched. The DNA for the CDR3 is TGTGCCAGCAGCTTAGGCCCACAGGGGAGTCCGGCTGAAGCTTTCTTT. Its protein is CASSLGPQGSPAEAFF.

The rearrangement uses TRBV6-5 and TRBJ1-5; the match to TRBD1 covers 8 bases. The V and J ends lost 5 bases and 5 bases, in that order; junction bases with no gene match: 8. CDR3 size: 15 residues. CDR1 and CDR2 from the germline V gene are MNHEY and SVGAGI. In DNA, the CDR3 is TGTGCCAGCAGTAGGGACAGGTGGGCGGATCAGCCCCAGCATTTT. Its protein product is CASSRDRWADQPQHF.

The chain joins TRBV27 to TRBJ2-1, with TRBD2 matching 13 bases. Germline assignment: CDR1 MNHEY and CDR2 SMNVEV (reference sequence). Trimming removed 2 bases from V and 0 bases from J; junction bases left unmatched: 10. The CDR3 contains 20 residues. The CDR3 region is CASSLGPGLAGRSSYNEQFF. The CDR3 bases are TGTGCCAGCAGTTTAGGACCGGGACTAGCGGGAAGAAGCTCCTACAATGAGCAGTTCTTC.

J is TRBJ2-1 and V is TRBV14; D is uncertain. The CDR3 covers 13 residues. In germline, CDR1 is SGHDN, CDR2 FVKESK. V was cut by 2 bases and J by 5 bases, with 7 bases left in between. The CDR3 reads CASSQNQDNEQFF. Written as DNA, the CDR3 is TGTGCCAGCAGCCAAAATCAGGACAATGAGCAGTTCTTC.

This clone was found a few times. The genes are TRBV5-4 and TRBJ2-3; 7 bases fit TRBD1. Trimming cost V 1 base and J 4 bases; bases outside gene matches: 9. This CDR3 has 16 residues. Per germline, CDR1 SGHNT and CDR2 YYREEE (reference sequence). For the CDR3, the DNA is TGTGCCAGCAGCTTGAGGCTAGGGGGCGTCCCAGATACGCAGTATTTT. Translated, it gives CASSLRLGGVPDTQYF.

This chain joins TRBV9 and TRBJ2-2; 9 nucleotides match TRBD2. J lost 8 bases, V lost 1 base, and 6 bases had no gene match. The CDR3 totals 15 residues. The germline CDR1 and CDR2 sequences are SGDLS and YYNGEE. The CDR3 reads CASSVSGGSTGELFF. As DNA, the CDR3 is TGTGCCAGCAGCGTAAGCGGGGGGTCGACTGGGGAGCTGTTTTTT.

The genes are TRBV20-1 and TRBJ2-7, with D possibly matching TRBD1 (5 bases). Germline CDR1 and CDR2: DFQATT and SNEGSKA (reference sequence). V lost 5 bases and J lost 5, with 10 bases in between. The CDR3 has 11 residues. The CDR3 sequence is CSAPRAHEQYF. Here the CDR3 DNA reads TGCAGTGCTCCCAGGGCCCACGAGCAGTACTTC.

This chain uses TRBV30 with TRBJ1-5; the D is unclear. With 5 bases removed from V and 5 bases from J, the gap between germline ends came to 13 bases. The CDR3 length is 13 residues. Germline CDR1 is GTSNPN and CDR2 is SVGIG (reference sequence). This CDR3 reads CAWGPRLDQPQHF. In DNA form, the CDR3 reads TGTGCCTGGGGGCCCCGTTTGGATCAGCCCCAGCATTTT.

The CDR3 DNA sequence: TGTGCCAGCAGCTATATGACGGGACTGAACTATGGCTACACCTTC. Translating gives CASSYMTGLNYGYTF. The rearrangement links TRBV7-2 to TRBJ1-2; weak D call: TRBD1 (5 bases). CDR1 and CDR2 from the germline V gene are SGHTA and FQGNSA. The V end lost 4 bases, the J end lost 2 bases, and 14 bases lay between the germline ends. The CDR3 has 15 residues. Supplemented by reference TRBV7-2 and TRBJ1-2, the full variable domain reads GAGVSQSPSNKVTEKGKDVELRCDPISGHTALYWYRQSLGQGLEFLIYFQGNSAPDKSGLPSDRFSAERTGGSVSTLTIQRTQQEDSAVYLCASSYMTGLNYGYTFGSGTRLTVV.

The chain has TRBV4-3 and TRBJ2-5; 10 bases are shared with TRBD2. The CDR3 loop spans 19 amino acids. V trimming: 0 bases; J trimming: 7 bases; junction bases outside the gene matches: 17. Germline CDR1 reads LGHNA; CDR2 reads YSLEER. DNA of the CDR3: TGCGCCAGCAGCCAAGATTTGAGTCCCAGCGGGAGGGGTATAGGGACCCAGTACTTC. It codes for CASSQDLSPSGRGIGTQYF.

The gene calls are TRBV2 and TRBJ2-1; 15 bases map to TRBD2. From germline, CDR1 is SNHLY and CDR2 FYNNEI. This CDR3 is built from 18 residues. Unmatched junction bases numbered 10, after V lost 3 bases and J lost 7 bases. CDR3 loop: CASSDLGLAGGDGNEQFF. The CDR3 DNA reads TGTGCCAGCAGTGACCTCGGACTAGCGGGGGGGGATGGGAATGAGCAGTTCTTC.

As to this clone: This sample includes further DNA sequences coding for the same CDR3. The rearrangement uses TRBV11-2 and TRBJ2-3; maybe TRBD2 (5 bases). Germline V CDR1 and CDR2: SGHAT, FQNNGV. V was clipped by 1 base and J by 4 bases, with 9 bases between them. The CDR3 consists of 14 residues. The chain's CDR3 is CASSLGLAADTQYF. The CDR3 nucleotides read TGTGCCAGCAGCTTAGGCCTAGCAGCAGATACGCAGTATTTT. The variable domain in full, with the rest retrieved from reference TRBV11-2 and TRBJ2-3, is EAGVAQSPRYKIIEKRQSVAFWCNPISGHATLYWYQQILGQGPKLLIQFQNNGVVDDSQLPKDRFSAERLKGVDSTLKIQPAKLEDSAVYLCASSLGLAADTQYFGPGTRLTVL.

The V gene is TRBV30, the J gene TRBJ2-7; 8 bases map to TRBD1. Trimming at V came to 0 bases and at J to 2 bases, leaving 3 bases not matched to a gene. Germline loops: CDR1 GTSNPN, CDR2 SVGIG (reference sequence). This CDR3 region has 14 residues. The CDR3 loop is CAWSVGRGPYEQYF. The CDR3 region has the DNA TGTGCCTGGAGTGTTGGCAGGGGGCCCTACGAGCAGTACTTC.

V usage is TRBV7-9 and J usage is TRBJ2-1; 11 bases line up with TRBD2. The V segment lost 2 bases and the J segment 9 bases; nucleotides outside the gene matches: 18. The CDR3 consists of 19 residues. From germline, CDR1 is SEHNR and CDR2 FQNEAQ (reference sequence). CDR3 region: CASSLRPPFTSGSPSEQFF. CDR3 bases: TGTGCCAGCAGCTTAAGGCCCCCTTTCACTAGCGGGAGCCCTAGTGAGCAGTTCTTC.